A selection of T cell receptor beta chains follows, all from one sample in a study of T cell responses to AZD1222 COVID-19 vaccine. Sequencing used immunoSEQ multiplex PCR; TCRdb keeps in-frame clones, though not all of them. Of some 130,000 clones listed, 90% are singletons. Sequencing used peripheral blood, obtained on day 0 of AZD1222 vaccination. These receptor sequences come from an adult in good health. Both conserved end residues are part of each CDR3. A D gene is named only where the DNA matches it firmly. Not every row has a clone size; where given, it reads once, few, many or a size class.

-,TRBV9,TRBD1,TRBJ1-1,TGTGCCAGCAGCGTAGAGGGGGCGTCCGGGTATGACACTGAAGCTTTCTTT,CASSVEGASGYDTEAFF
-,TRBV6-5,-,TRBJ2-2,TGTGCCAGCAATACTAAGGGGGCGAACACCGGGGAGCTGTTTTTT,CASNTKGANTGELFF
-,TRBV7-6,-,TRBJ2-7,TGTGCCAGCAGCCGAGAGGGCGGGACAGACGAGGAGCAGTACTTC,CASSREGGTDEEQYF
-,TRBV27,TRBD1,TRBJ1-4,TGTGCCAGCAGATCTACCGGGACAGGGCCTGAAAAACTGTTTTTT,CASRSTGTGPEKLFF
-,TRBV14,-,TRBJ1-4,TGTGCCAGCAGCCAAGCTACGGTCTCTCTGTTTTTT,CASSQATVSLFF
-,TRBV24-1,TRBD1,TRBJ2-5,TGTGCCACCAGTGATCTCGGACAGGGGTTGGCTGAGACCCAGTACTTC,CATSDLGQGLAETQYF
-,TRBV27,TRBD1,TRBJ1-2,TGTGCCAGCAGTGGTAGCTTCCGGGACAGGGGTAACTATGGCTACACCTTC,CASSGSFRDRGNYGYTF
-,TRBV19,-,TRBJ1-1,TGTGCCAGTATGACCCCTGTGGGCACTGAAGCTTTCTTT,CASMTPVGTEAFF
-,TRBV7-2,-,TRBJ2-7,TGTGCCAGCGAGTCAGGACTCTCCTACGAGCAGTACTTC,CASESGLSYEQYF
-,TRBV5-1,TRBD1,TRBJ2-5,TGCGCCAGCAGCAACGGACAGGGGGCTGAGACCCAGTACTTC,CASSNGQGAETQYF
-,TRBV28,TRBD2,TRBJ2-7,TGTGCCAGCAGAGCCGGGCTAGCGGGAGTAGGCGAGCAGTACTTC,CASRAGLAGVGEQYF
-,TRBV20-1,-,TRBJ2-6,TGCAGTGCTAGTACCGGGACCTCTGGGGCCAACGTCCTGACTTTC,CSASTGTSGANVLTF
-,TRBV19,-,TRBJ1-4,TGTGCCAGTAGCTTCTTAGTCAACAATGAAAAACTGTTTTTT,CASSFLVNNEKLFF
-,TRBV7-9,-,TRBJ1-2,TGTGCCAGCACGAACTTTACTGGGTATGGCTACACCTTC,CASTNFTGYGYTF
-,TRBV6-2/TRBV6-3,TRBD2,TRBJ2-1,TGTGCCAGCAGTTCCCTAGCGGGAGGGGCCTACAATGAGCAGTTCTTC,CASSSLAGGAYNEQFF
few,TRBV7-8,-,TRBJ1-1,TGTGCCAGCAGCCGAATCTTGAGTGGACTAAGTGGCGCTGAAGCTTTCTTT,CASSRILSGLSGAEAFF
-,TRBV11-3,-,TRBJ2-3,TGTGCCAGCAGCTTTAGGGGGGGGCTTGGAGATACGCAGTATTTT,CASSFRGGLGDTQYF
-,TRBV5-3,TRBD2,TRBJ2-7,TGTGCCAGAAGCCTTTCGGGGCTAGCGGGAGGATATGGGGACAGCTCCTACGAGCAGTACTTC,CARSLSGLAGGYGDSSYEQYF
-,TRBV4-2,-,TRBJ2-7,TGTGCCAGCAGCCAAGATGGGGGTTACGAGCAGTACTTC,CASSQDGGYEQYF
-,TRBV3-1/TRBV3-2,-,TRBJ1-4,TGTGCCAGCAGCCAAGTAAGCGGGGCGAAGACTAATGAAAAACTGTTTTTT,CASSQVSGAKTNEKLFF
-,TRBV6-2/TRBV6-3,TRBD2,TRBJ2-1,TGTGCCAGCAGTTATTCCGGGACTAGCAAGTTCTTC,CASSYSGTSKFF
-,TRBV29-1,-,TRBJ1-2,TGCAGCGTTGCCTCTCCCGGACAGAACTATGGCTACACCTTC,CSVASPGQNYGYTF
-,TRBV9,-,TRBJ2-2,TGTGCCAGCAGCGTACGAAGGGATTTGAATACAAACACCGGGGAGCTGTTTTTT,CASSVRRDLNTNTGELFF
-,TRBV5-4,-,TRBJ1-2,TGTGCCAGCAGCTACTTTGAGGGGGGTGCAGGCTACACCTTC,CASSYFEGGAGYTF
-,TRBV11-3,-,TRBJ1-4,TGTGCCAGCAGCTTAAGGACTAATGAAAAACTGTTTTTT,CASSLRTNEKLFF
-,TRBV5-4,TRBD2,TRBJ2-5,TGTGCCAGCAGCTTGGTGTTAGCGGGGTTCCAAGAGACCCAGTACTTC,CASSLVLAGFQETQYF
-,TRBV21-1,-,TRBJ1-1,TGTGCCAGCAGCATAGGCATAATTCGCACTGAAGCTTTCTTT,CASSIGIIRTEAFF
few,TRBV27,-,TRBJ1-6,TGTGCCAGCAGTTTCCCACGCGCCGTAGGGGCACCCCTCCACTTT,CASSFPRAVGAPLHF
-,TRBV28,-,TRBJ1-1,TGTGCCAGCAGTGGGGGGGGAGACTGGCCTTTCTTT,CASSGGGDWPFF
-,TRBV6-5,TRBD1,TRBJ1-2,TGTGCCAGCAGTTTTACAGGGGGATATGGCTACACCTTC,CASSFTGGYGYTF
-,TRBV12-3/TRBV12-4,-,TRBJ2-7,TGTGCCAGCAGGAGGGGATACTACGAGCAGTACTTC,CASRRGYYEQYF
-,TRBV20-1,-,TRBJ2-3,TGCAGTGCTAGTTTTCAGAGGACCTGGAATTCTGATACGCAGTATTTT,CSASFQRTWNSDTQYF
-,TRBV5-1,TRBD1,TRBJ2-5,TGCGCCAGCAGCCTGGGGGACAGGGTCGACCAAGAGACCCAGTACTTC,CASSLGDRVDQETQYF
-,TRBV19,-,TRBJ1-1,TGTGCCAGTACACTCCTACAGGGACGCACTGAAGCTTTCTTT,CASTLLQGRTEAFF
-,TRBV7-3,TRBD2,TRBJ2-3,TGTGCCAGCAGTCGCGGGACTAGCGGGACCAGGTACACAGATACGCAGTATTTT,CASSRGTSGTRYTDTQYF
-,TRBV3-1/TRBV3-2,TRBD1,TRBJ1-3,TGTGCCAGCAGCCGGACGGACAGGGCTGGAAACACCATATATTTT,CASSRTDRAGNTIYF
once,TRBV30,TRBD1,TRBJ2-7,TGTGCCTGGAGTCGTGGACAGGGGAGCTACGAGCAGTACTTC,CAWSRGQGSYEQYF
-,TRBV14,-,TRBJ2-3,TGTGCCAGCAGCCGGGACGAGGGGACCCTCACAGATACGCAGTATTTT,CASSRDEGTLTDTQYF
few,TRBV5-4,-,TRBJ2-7,TGTGCCAGCAGCTTGGCATGGGGGTACGAGCAGTACTTC,CASSLAWGYEQYF
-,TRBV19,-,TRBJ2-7,TGTGCCACAAAGGGGGAGGGGGACTCCTACGAGCAGTACTTC,CATKGEGDSYEQYF
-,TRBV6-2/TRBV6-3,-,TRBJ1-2,TGTGCCAGCAGTCCCCACCGCCAGGGCGGCTATGGCTACACCTTC,CASSPHRQGGYGYTF
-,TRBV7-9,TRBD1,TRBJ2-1,TGTGCCAGCAGCTTATCCGGGACAGGGTACAATGAGCAGTTCTTC,CASSLSGTGYNEQFF
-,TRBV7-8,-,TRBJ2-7,TGTGCCAGCAGCCCATTGCGCGGAGATTTCTACGAGCAGTACTTC,CASSPLRGDFYEQYF
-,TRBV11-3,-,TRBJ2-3,TGTGCCAGCTCATGGGGCACAGATACGCAGTATTTT,CASSWGTDTQYF
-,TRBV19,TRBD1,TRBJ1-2,TGTGCCAGTAGTCCGGGACAGAACTATGGCTACACCTTC,CASSPGQNYGYTF
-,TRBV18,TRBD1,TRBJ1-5,TGTGCCAGCTCACCAGACAGGGTGGGTCAGCCCCAGCATTTT,CASSPDRVGQPQHF
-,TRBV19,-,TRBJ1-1,TGTGCCAGTAGTGGGAGACAGGCCCCCGGGACTGAAGCTTTCTTT,CASSGRQAPGTEAFF
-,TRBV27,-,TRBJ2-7,TGTGCCAGCAGTTTATCGCTCCCGTTTGGTCGGCAGTACTTC,CASSLSLPFGRQYF
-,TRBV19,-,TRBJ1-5,TGTGCCAGTAGTATTTCTGGGAATCAGCCCCAGCATTTT,CASSISGNQPQHF
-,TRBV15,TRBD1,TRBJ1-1,TGTGCCACCAGCAGAGGCCAGGGGGCGCTCCACGTAGCTTTCTTT,CATSRGQGALHVAFF
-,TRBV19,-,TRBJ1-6,TGTGCCAGTACCTCCCAGACGGGGTCACCCCTCCACTTT,CASTSQTGSPLHF
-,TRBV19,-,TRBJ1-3,TGTGCCAGTAGTACCTCAGCCCGATCTGGAAACACCATATATTTT,CASSTSARSGNTIYF